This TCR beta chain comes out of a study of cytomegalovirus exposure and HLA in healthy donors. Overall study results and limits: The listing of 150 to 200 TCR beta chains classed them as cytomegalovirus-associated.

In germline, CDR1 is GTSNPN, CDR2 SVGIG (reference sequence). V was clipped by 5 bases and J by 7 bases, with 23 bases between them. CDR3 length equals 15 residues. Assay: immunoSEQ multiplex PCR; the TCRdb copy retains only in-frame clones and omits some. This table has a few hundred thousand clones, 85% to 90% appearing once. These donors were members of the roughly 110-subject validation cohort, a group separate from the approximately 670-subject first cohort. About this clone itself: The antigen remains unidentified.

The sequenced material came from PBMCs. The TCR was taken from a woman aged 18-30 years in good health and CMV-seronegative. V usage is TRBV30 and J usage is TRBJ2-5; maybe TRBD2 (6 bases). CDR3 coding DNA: TGTGCCTGGGGGAGGATCAGCAGGGAAACCGTGACCCAGTACTTC. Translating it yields CAWGRISRETVTQYF.